Listed below are T cell receptor beta chains from one sample, sequenced in a study of cytomegalovirus exposure and HLA in healthy donors. Data came from immunoSEQ multiplex PCR; TCRdb stores just in-frame clones and leaves some out. Among more than 95,000 clones listed, 74% were seen once. The material sequenced was PBMCs. The receptor source for this set is a woman in her forties or fifties in good health and CMV-seropositive. CDR3s include the opening cysteine and the closing phenylalanine or tryptophan. D genes are given only for firm matches. Clone size is not always given. Where it is, it says once, few, many or a class for expanded clones.

v_gene	d_gene	abundance	j_gene	CDR3aa	CDR3nt
TRBV2	TRBD1	.	TRBJ1-4	CASSEEGTATNEKLFF	TGTGCCAGCAGTGAAGAGGGGACAGCAACTAATGAAAAACTGTTTTTT
TRBV7-9	.	.	TRBJ2-5	CASSHPGTQYF	TGTGCCAGCAGCCACCCGGGGACCCAGTACTTC
TRBV18	.	.	TRBJ2-3	CASSPKGRTPLTDTQYF	TGTGCCAGCTCACCTAAGGGGCGTACCCCCCTCACAGATACGCAGTATTTT
TRBV5-1	.	.	TRBJ2-7	CASSFGDISYEQYF	TGCGCCAGCAGCTTTGGGGACATATCCTACGAGCAGTACTTC
TRBV6-1	.	few	TRBJ1-1	CASSDFMNTEAFF	TGTGCCAGCAGTGATTTTATGAACACTGAAGCTTTCTTT
TRBV7-6	.	.	TRBJ2-7	CASSLGGGPTFYEQYF	TGTGCCAGCAGCTTAGGTGGGGGCCCCACGTTCTACGAGCAGTACTTC
TRBV28	.	.	TRBJ1-6	CASSLAAISPLHF	TGTGCCAGCAGTCTAGCGGCCATCTCACCCCTCCACTTT
TRBV6-5	.	.	TRBJ2-7	CASSPSQAPYEQYF	TGTGCCAGCTCCCCCTCACAGGCCCCCTACGAGCAGTACTTC
TRBV10-3	TRBD1	.	TRBJ1-2	CAISELQGASGYTF	TGTGCCATCAGTGAGTTACAGGGGGCTAGTGGCTACACCTTC
TRBV30	TRBD1	.	TRBJ1-2	CAWSDRDRGGDGYTF	TGTGCCTGGAGTGACCGGGACAGGGGTGGCGATGGCTACACCTTC
TRBV27	TRBD1	.	TRBJ1-1	CASIPQGAHTEAFF	TGTGCCAGCATTCCACAGGGGGCGCACACTGAAGCTTTCTTT
TRBV7-2	TRBD2	.	TRBJ2-7	CASSLNPSGSYEQYF	TGTGCCAGCAGCTTGAACCCTAGCGGATCCTACGAGCAGTACTTC
TRBV13	.	.	TRBJ1-6	CASSLGSVNSPLHF	TGTGCCAGCAGCTTAGGTTCGGTTAATTCACCCCTCCACTTT
TRBV30	.	.	TRBJ1-2	CAWSKSRGTGYTF	TGTGCCTGGAGTAAATCCAGGGGAACGGGCTACACCTTC
TRBV4-3	.	.	TRBJ2-1	CASSQVDTAYQFF	TGCGCCAGCAGCCAAGTAGACACAGCTTACCAGTTCTTC
TRBV4-2	.	few	TRBJ2-3	CASSQGVGEGTDTQYF	TGTGCCAGCAGCCAAGGAGTGGGGGAGGGCACAGATACGCAGTATTTT
TRBV6-1	TRBD1	.	TRBJ2-2	CASSGQGQGTGELFF	TGTGCCAGCAGTGGGCAGGGACAGGGGACCGGGGAGCTGTTTTTT
TRBV6-5	.	.	TRBJ2-7	CASSTAGSYEQYF	TGTGCCAGCAGCACGGCGGGTTCCTACGAGCAGTACTTC
TRBV19	TRBD1	.	TRBJ2-7	CASSGQGSYEQYF	TGTGCCAGTAGTGGACAGGGGTCGTACGAGCAGTACTTC
TRBV6-5	TRBD1	few	TRBJ1-5	CASSLQGGKPQHF	TGTGCCAGCAGTCTACAGGGGGGGAAGCCCCAGCATTTT
TRBV14	.	.	TRBJ2-7	CASSQGAGNSYEQYF	TGTGCCAGCAGCCAAGGTGCAGGGAACTCCTACGAGCAGTACTTC
TRBV2	TRBD1	many	TRBJ2-2	CASTGQGPGELFF	TGTGCCAGCACTGGACAGGGCCCCGGGGAGCTGTTTTTT
TRBV10-3	TRBD2	.	TRBJ2-7	CAISAGGEQYF	TGTGCCATCAGTGCGGGGGGCGAGCAGTACTTC
TRBV9	TRBD2	.	TRBJ2-1	CASSARTSGRDNEQFF	TGTGCCAGCAGCGCCCGGACTAGCGGGAGGGACAATGAGCAGTTCTTC
TRBV7-6	TRBD2	.	TRBJ2-3	CASSSSGGKDTQYF	TGTGCCAGCAGCAGTAGCGGGGGGAAAGATACGCAGTATTTT
TRBV4-1	TRBD1	.	TRBJ1-5	CASSQDKFGAGGQPQHF	TGCGCCAGCAGCCAAGACAAGTTCGGGGCAGGGGGACAACCCCAGCATTTT
TRBV6-5	.	.	TRBJ1-1	CASSSVGAADAFF	TGTGCCAGCAGTTCGGTGGGGGCTGCGGATGCTTTCTTT
TRBV4-1	.	.	TRBJ2-3	CASSQDPREYGTDTQYF	TGCGCCAGCAGCCAAGATCCCCGGGAGTACGGCACAGATACGCAGTATTTT
TRBV9	TRBD1	.	TRBJ2-7	CASSTGGIPYEQYF	TGTGCCAGCAGCACAGGGGGTATCCCCTACGAGCAGTACTTC
TRBV10-3	.	.	TRBJ1-2	CAMRETNYGYTF	TGTGCCATGCGGGAGACTAACTATGGCTACACCTTC
TRBV6-6	TRBD1	few	TRBJ1-2	CASSYSDRVDGYTF	TGTGCCAGCAGTTACTCGGACAGGGTGGATGGCTACACCTTC
TRBV19	.	few	TRBJ2-2	CASSAQRAGGELFF	TGTGCCAGTAGTGCCCAGAGAGCGGGCGGGGAGCTGTTTTTT
TRBV7-2	TRBD1	.	TRBJ2-2	CASSSDRANTGELFF	TGTGCCAGCAGCTCGGACAGGGCTAACACCGGGGAGCTGTTTTTT
TRBV10-3	.	.	TRBJ2-7	CAISESLFEGGQYF	TGTGCCATCAGTGAGTCGTTATTTGAGGGAGGGCAGTACTTC